The source of this TCR beta chain is a study of blood T cell repertoires in COVID-19. Study context: The study drew acute and convalescent COVID-19 samples from the United States, Italy and Spain. Nucleic acid was either cDNA or gDNA, and it came from T cells, B-cell-depleted T cells, or PBMCs.

Per germline, CDR1 SGHRS and CDR2 YFSETQ. V was pared by 4 bases and J by 3 bases, with 2 bases of the junction left unmatched. The CDR3 sequence is 14 residues long. Authors' data handling: Reference gene primer amplification in the assay estimated nucleated cell counts. Sequencing was performed with immunoSEQ multiplex PCR; in TCRdb, only in-frame clones are kept and a portion is missing. That table is the source of V, J and clone size, and D and trimming were worked out from the DNA. The sample has about 210,000 clones, roughly 84% seen once. In this sample, this clone turned up a few times. Sequenced material: peripheral blood. This sequence originates from a man aged 45-60 years with active or convalescent COVID-19. The rearrangement joins TRBV5-1 to TRBJ2-5; TRBD1 aligns across 11 bases. CDR3 coding DNA: TGCGCCAGCAGCCGGGGACAGGGGGAAGAGACCCAGTACTTC. Its protein is CASSRGQGEETQYF.